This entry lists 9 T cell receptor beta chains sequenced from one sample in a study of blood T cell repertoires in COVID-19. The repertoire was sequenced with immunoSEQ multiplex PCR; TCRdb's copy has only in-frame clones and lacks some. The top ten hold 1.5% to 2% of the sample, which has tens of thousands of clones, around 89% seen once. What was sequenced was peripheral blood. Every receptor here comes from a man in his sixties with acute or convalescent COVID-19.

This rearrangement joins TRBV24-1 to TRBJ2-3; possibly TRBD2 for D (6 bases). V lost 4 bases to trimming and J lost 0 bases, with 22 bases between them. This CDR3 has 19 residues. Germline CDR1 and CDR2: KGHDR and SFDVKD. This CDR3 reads CATSDPRRDRGTSTDTQYF. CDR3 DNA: TGTGCCACCAGTGACCCGCGGCGGGATCGGGGAACTAGCACAGATACGCAGTATTTT.

The DNA of the CDR3 is TGTGCCAGCACAGGACTAGCGGGCTACAATGAGCAGTTCTTC. It encodes CASTGLAGYNEQFF. The chain couples TRBV2 to TRBJ2-1; 11 nucleotides match TRBD2. The V segment lost 7 bases and the J segment 3 bases; nucleotides outside the gene matches: 2. CDR1 and CDR2 from the germline V gene are SNHLY and FYNNEI. The CDR3 has 14 residues.

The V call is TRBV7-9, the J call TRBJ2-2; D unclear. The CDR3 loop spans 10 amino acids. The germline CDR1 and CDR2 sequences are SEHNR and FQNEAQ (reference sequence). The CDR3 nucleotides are TGTGGGGCAGATGCCGGGGAGCTGTTTTTT. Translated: CGADAGELFF. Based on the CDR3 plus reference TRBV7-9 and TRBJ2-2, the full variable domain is DTGVSQNPRHKITKRGQNVTFRCDPISEHNRLYWYRQTLGQGPEFLTYFQNEAQLEKSRLLSDRFSAERPKGSFSTLEIQRTEQGDSAMYLCGADAGELFFGEGSRLTVL.

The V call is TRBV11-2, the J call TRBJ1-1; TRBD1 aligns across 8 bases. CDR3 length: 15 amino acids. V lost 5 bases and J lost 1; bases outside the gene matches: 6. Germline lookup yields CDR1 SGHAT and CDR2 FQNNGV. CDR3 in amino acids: CASSRLTGANTEAFF. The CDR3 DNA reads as TGTGCCAGCAGCCGCTTGACAGGGGCGAACACTGAAGCTTTCTTT.

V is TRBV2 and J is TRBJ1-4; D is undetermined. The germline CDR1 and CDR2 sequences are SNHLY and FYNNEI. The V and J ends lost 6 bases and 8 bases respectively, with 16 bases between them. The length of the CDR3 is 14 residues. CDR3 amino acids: CASSARRGDEKLFF. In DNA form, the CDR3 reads TGTGCCAGCAGCGCACGCCGCGGTGACGAAAAACTGTTTTTT.

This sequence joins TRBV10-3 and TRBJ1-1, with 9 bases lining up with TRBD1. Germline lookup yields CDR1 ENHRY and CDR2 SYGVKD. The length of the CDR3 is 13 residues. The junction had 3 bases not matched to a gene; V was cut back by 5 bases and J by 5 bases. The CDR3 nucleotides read TGTGCCATCAGTCTGACAGGGGGAACTGAAGCTTTCTTT. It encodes CAISLTGGTEAFF.

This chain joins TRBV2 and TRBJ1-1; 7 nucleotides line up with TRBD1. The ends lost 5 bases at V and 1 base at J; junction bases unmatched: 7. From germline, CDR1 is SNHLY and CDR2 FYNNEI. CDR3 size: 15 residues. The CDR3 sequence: CASSPMGQRNTEAFF. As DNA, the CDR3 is TGTGCCAGCAGTCCCATGGGACAGCGGAACACTGAAGCTTTCTTT.

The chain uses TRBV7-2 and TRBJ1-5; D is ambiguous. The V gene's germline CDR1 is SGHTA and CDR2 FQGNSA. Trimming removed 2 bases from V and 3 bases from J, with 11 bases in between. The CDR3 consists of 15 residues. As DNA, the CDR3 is TGTGCCAGCAGCTTATTTGGGCATATCAATCAGCCCCAGCATTTT. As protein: CASSLFGHINQPQHF.

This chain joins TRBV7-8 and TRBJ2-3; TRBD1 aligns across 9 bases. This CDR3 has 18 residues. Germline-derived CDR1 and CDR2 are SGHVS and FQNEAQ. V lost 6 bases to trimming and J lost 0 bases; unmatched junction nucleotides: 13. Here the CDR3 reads CASSYPGQGLTSTDTQYF. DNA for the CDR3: TGTGCCAGCAGTTACCCGGGACAGGGATTAACTAGCACAGATACGCAGTATTTT.